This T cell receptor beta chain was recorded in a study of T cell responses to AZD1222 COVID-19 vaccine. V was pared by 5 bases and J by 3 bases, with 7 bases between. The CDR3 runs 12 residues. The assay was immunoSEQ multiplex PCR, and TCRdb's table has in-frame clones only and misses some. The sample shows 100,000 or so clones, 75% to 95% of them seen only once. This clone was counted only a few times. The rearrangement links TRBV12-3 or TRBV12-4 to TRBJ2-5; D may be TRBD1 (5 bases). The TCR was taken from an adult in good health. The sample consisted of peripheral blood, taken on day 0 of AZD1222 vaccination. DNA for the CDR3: TGTGCCAGCAGTAAGGGGAAAGAGACCCAGTACTTC. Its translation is CASSKGKETQYF.